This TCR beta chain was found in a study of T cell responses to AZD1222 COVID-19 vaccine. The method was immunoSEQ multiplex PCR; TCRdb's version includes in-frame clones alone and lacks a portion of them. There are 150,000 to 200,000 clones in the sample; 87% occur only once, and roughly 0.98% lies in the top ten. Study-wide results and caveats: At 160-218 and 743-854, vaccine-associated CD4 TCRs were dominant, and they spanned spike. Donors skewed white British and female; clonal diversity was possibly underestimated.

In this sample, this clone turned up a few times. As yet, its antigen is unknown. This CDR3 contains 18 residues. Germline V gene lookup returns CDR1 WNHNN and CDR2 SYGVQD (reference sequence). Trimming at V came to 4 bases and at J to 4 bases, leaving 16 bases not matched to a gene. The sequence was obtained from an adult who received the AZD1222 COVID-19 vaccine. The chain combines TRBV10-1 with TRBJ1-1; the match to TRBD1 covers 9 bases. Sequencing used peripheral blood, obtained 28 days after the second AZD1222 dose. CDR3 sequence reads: CASSAGSTGGQRGTEAFF. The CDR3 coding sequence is TGCGCCAGCAGTGCCGGATCAACAGGGGGCCAACGCGGCACTGAAGCTTTCTTT.